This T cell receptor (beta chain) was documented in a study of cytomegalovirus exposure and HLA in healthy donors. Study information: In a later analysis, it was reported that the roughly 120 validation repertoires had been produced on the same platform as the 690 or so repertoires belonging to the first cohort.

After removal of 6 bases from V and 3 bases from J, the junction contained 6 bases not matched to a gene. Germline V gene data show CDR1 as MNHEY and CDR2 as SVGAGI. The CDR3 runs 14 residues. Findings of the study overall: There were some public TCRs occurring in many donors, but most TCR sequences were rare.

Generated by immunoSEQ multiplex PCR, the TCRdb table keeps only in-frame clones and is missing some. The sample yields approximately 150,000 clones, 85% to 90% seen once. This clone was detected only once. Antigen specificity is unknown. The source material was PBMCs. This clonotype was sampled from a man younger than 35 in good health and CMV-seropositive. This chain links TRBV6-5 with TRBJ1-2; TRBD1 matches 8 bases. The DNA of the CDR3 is TGTGCCAGCAGCCAGGGGGCGCAGGACTATGGCTACACCTTC. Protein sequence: CASSQGAQDYGYTF.